This T cell receptor (beta chain) derives from a study of technical replicates of blood from a handful of donors (dated by TCRdb to the late 2010s). As to this clone: The clone's antigen remains unknown. It has no much larger one-base neighbor in the sample; base qualities were not kept.

The protocol used for the library was the immunoSEQ multiplex PCR assay. Here the immuneACCESS table is served through TCRdb, limited to in-frame sequences with V and J called. Missing clones are a known gap in these copies; in checked studies unresolved V genes cover under half, and the rest lacks a known reason. Within this sample are tens of thousands of clones, with approximately 90% of them counted one time only. The top ten constitute under 6% of the sample. Source material: PBMCs. This sequence originates from a human donor in good health. Some clones in this sample may be carry-over from other donors' samples.

The DNA sequence is as follows: TGTGCCAGCAGCTACAACAGGGAAGATACGCAGTATTTT. Its coded protein is CASSYNREDTQYF. The V gene is TRBV7-6 and the J gene is TRBJ2-3; TRBD1 might be the D gene, on 6 matching bases. At the junction V is shortened by 4 bases and J by 5 bases, with 10 bases in between. Its CDR3 holds 13 amino acids, cysteine through phenylalanine. Just CDR3 DNA is preserved here, 39 bases in frame from base 1. Per the germline V gene, SGHVS is the CDR1 and FNYEAQ is the CDR2.